The rows below give T cell receptor beta chains drawn from one sample of a study of T cell repertoires in ileal Crohn's disease. Profiled with immunoSEQ multiplex PCR; TCRdb holds only in-frame clones, not every one. The sample lists roughly 15,000 clones, less than 90% occurring once. The material sequenced was ileal tissue. The receptors come from an adult with Crohn's disease. The CDR3 runs from the conserved cysteine through the conserved F or W. A D gene is named only where the DNA matches it firmly. Size is stated for part of the rows, as once, few or many counts, or as a class when the clone is expanded.

J | V | D | size | DNA | CDR3
TRBJ2-7 | TRBV7-2 | - | - | TGTGCCAGCAGCTTATACTACGAGCAGTACTTC | CASSLYYEQYF
TRBJ1-2 | TRBV18 | TRBD1 | - | TGTGCCAGCTCACCACTGGGACAGGGGGCGGATAACTATGGCTACACCTTC | CASSPLGQGADNYGYTF
TRBJ1-1 | TRBV21-1 | - | - | TGTGCCAGCAGCAAAGTAGAGGAGAGAGGAAGGAACACTGAAGCTTTCTTT | CASSKVEERGRNTEAFF
TRBJ1-1 | TRBV6-1 | TRBD1 | - | TGTGCCAGCAGTGAACAGGGGGCCTCGCGAGCTTTCTTT | CASSEQGASRAFF
TRBJ2-1 | TRBV4-1 | - | - | TGCGCCAGCAGCCAACGGACTATAGTTTACAATGAGCAGTTCTTC | CASSQRTIVYNEQFF
TRBJ1-1 | TRBV20-1 | - | - | TGCAGTGCCTCGAGCGTGGCTTTCTTT | CSASSVAFF
TRBJ2-4 | TRBV18 | - | - | TGTGCCAGCTCACCGGGGCTAGGGATAGCGGACATTCAGTACTTC | CASSPGLGIADIQYF
TRBJ2-7 | TRBV5-1 | TRBD2 | once | TGCGCCAGCAGCTCCAGCGGGGGGGCTCTCGAGCAGTACTTC | CASSSSGGALEQYF
TRBJ1-2 | TRBV18 | TRBD1 | - | TGTGCCAGCTCACCCGGACAGGACTCCTATGGCTACACCTTC | CASSPGQDSYGYTF
TRBJ2-7 | TRBV7-8 | - | - | TGTGCCAGCAGCTTAGAGTATTCCTACGAGCAGTACTTC | CASSLEYSYEQYF
TRBJ1-1 | TRBV19 | - | - | TGTGCCAGTAGTAGGGGGGAGGCTGGGGGTGAAGCTTTCTTT | CASSRGEAGGEAFF
TRBJ1-5 | TRBV6-1 | TRBD1 | - | TGTGCCAGCAGTCGGGGACAGTCCGGCAATCAGCCCCAGCATTTT | CASSRGQSGNQPQHF
TRBJ1-1 | TRBV5-1 | - | - | TGCGCCAGCAGCGCTACGGTGAACACTGAAGCTTTCTTT | CASSATVNTEAFF
TRBJ1-5 | TRBV7-2 | - | - | TGTGCCAGCAGCCCCGGGAGGGGGAATCAGCCCCAGCATTTT | CASSPGRGNQPQHF
TRBJ1-5 | TRBV6-6 | - | - | TGTGCCAGCAGTTATGGGGGGACTGGCAATCAGCCCCAGCATTTT | CASSYGGTGNQPQHF
TRBJ1-1 | TRBV18 | - | - | TGTGCCAGCTCACCACGGGAAACCGGGGGCACTGAAGCTTTCTTT | CASSPRETGGTEAFF
TRBJ1-5 | TRBV6-1 | TRBD1 | - | TGTGCCAGCAGTGACCACAGGGGATCATATCAGCCCCAGCATTTT | CASSDHRGSYQPQHF
TRBJ1-1 | TRBV6-5 | - | once | TGTGCCAGCACCTCGGGGGTGGGCCAGAACACTGAAGCTTTCTTT | CASTSGVGQNTEAFF
TRBJ2-7 | TRBV19 | TRBD1 | - | TGTGCCACCCGGGACAGGGACTCGGACGAGCAGTACTTC | CATRDRDSDEQYF
TRBJ2-5 | TRBV6-5 | TRBD2 | - | TGTGCCAGCAGTCCGGGACTAGCGGCTGAGACCCAGTACTTC | CASSPGLAAETQYF
TRBJ2-6 | TRBV19 | TRBD1 | once | TGTGCCAGTAGGACGGGACAGGGGACTGGGGCCAACGTCCTGACTTTC | CASRTGQGTGANVLTF
TRBJ2-3 | TRBV10-3 | TRBD1 | - | TGTGCCATCAGTTTGACAGGACAGGGGAAAATTGATACGCAGTATTTT | CAISLTGQGKIDTQYF
TRBJ1-2 | TRBV29-1 | - | - | TGCAGCGTTGAAGATCTGGTAGGGGACTTAGCTAACTATGGCTACACCTTC | CSVEDLVGDLANYGYTF
TRBJ1-4 | TRBV7-6 | TRBD1 | few | TGTGCCAGCAGCCCCTCGGACAGGTTAAATGAAAAACTGTTTTTT | CASSPSDRLNEKLFF
TRBJ1-1 | TRBV5-6 | TRBD1 | - | TGTGCCAGCAGCTGGACAGGGGGCGAGTTCGCGGCTTTCTTT | CASSWTGGEFAAFF
TRBJ2-7 | TRBV7-2 | TRBD1 | - | TGTGCCAGCAGCCCCGGACAGGTCTCCTACGAGCAGTACTTC | CASSPGQVSYEQYF
TRBJ2-5 | TRBV5-4 | TRBD2 | - | TGTGCCAACAGCTTGGGGAGAGCGGGGGGCCCACGGGAGACCCAGTACTTC | CANSLGRAGGPRETQYF
TRBJ2-1 | TRBV18 | - | - | TGTGCCAGCTCACGGGATGAGGGAAGCAATGAGCAGTTCTTC | CASSRDEGSNEQFF
TRBJ2-7 | TRBV30 | - | - | TGTGCCTGGAGTCCAGGGAACAACTACGAGCAGTACTTC | CAWSPGNNYEQYF
TRBJ2-3 | TRBV29-1 | TRBD1 | once | TGCAGCGTTGAAGCCGGACAGGGGTCTGCAGATACGCAGTATTTT | CSVEAGQGSADTQYF
TRBJ1-1 | TRBV27 | - | - | TGTGCCAGCAGCCCCCACATATCTTTGAACACTGAAGCTTTCTTT | CASSPHISLNTEAFF
TRBJ2-5 | TRBV5-4 | TRBD1 | - | TGTGCCAGCATCGGTCCGGACAGGGAGACCCAGTACTTC | CASIGPDRETQYF
TRBJ1-1 | TRBV29-1 | - | once | TGCAGCGTCGGTGGAATCCGGGGGGCGAAGACTGAAGCTTTCTTT | CSVGGIRGAKTEAFF
TRBJ2-3 | TRBV7-9 | TRBD2 | - | TGTGCCAGCAGCTTGGCCAGGACTAGCGGGGGGTCAGATACGCAGTATTTT | CASSLARTSGGSDTQYF
TRBJ2-1 | TRBV7-9 | - | - | TGTGCCAGCAGCTTAATCGAGGAGCAGTTCTTC | CASSLIEEQFF
TRBJ2-2 | TRBV5-1 | TRBD1 | - | TGCGCCAGCAGGCCGGGACAGCGGAACACCGGGGAGCTGTTTTTT | CASRPGQRNTGELFF
TRBJ1-2 | TRBV19 | - | - | TGTGCCAGTAGTTTGTCAGTTAATTCGAATGGCTACACCTTC | CASSLSVNSNGYTF
TRBJ1-3 | TRBV9 | - | - | TGTGCCAGCAGGGACAGCTCTGGAAACACCATATATTTT | CASRDSSGNTIYF
TRBJ1-6 | TRBV7-2 | TRBD1 | - | TGTGCCAGCACCGGGACAGGGGATTCACCCCTCCACTTT | CASTGTGDSPLHF
TRBJ2-7 | TRBV9 | TRBD1 | - | TGTGCCAGCAGCCCGCGGACAGGGGGCTCCTACGAGCAGTACTTC | CASSPRTGGSYEQYF
TRBJ2-5 | TRBV2 | TRBD2 | - | TGTGCCAGCAGGGCGGGGGGGATTCAAGAGACCCAGTACTTC | CASRAGGIQETQYF
TRBJ1-6 | TRBV11-2 | TRBD1 | - | TGTGCCAGCAGCCCCCGGGACAGGGGAGGCCATTCACCCCTCCACTTT | CASSPRDRGGHSPLHF
TRBJ2-3 | TRBV19 | - | - | TGTGCCAGTAGTCATAGGGGTCTCCGCACAGATACGCAGTATTTT | CASSHRGLRTDTQYF
TRBJ1-4 | TRBV4-2 | TRBD1 | - | TGTGCCAGCAGCCTGGGACAGGGTGAGGATGAAAAACTGTTTTTT | CASSLGQGEDEKLFF
TRBJ2-3 | TRBV9 | TRBD2 | - | TGTGCCAGCAGCGCCGGACTAGCGGGGACCAACACAGATACGCAGTATTTT | CASSAGLAGTNTDTQYF
TRBJ2-1 | TRBV5-4 | TRBD1 | - | TGTGCCAGCAGCTCCGAGACCGGGACAGGGCAGCATGAGCAGTTCTTC | CASSSETGTGQHEQFF
TRBJ2-7 | TRBV12-5 | TRBD1 | - | TGTGCTAGTGGTTTGGGACAGGGTAGGTACGAGCAGTACTTC | CASGLGQGRYEQYF
TRBJ2-7 | TRBV19 | - | few | TGTGCCAGTAGTATTACAGGGGGGGCCTACGAGCAGTACTTC | CASSITGGAYEQYF
TRBJ1-6 | TRBV5-1 | - | - | TGCGCCAGCAGCTTAGGCAGCGGCCATTCACCCCTCCACTTT | CASSLGSGHSPLHF
TRBJ2-7 | TRBV7-9 | - | few | TGTGCCAGCAGCTCACCAGGGAAGGAGAACTACGAGCAGTACTTC | CASSSPGKENYEQYF
TRBJ2-3 | TRBV6-1 | - | - | TGTGCCAGCAGTGAAGCCTATCTTGGTGGCACAGATACGCAGTATTTT | CASSEAYLGGTDTQYF
TRBJ2-1 | TRBV6-5 | - | - | TGTGCCAGCAGTTATATGGGGGCAGGTTACAATGAGCAGTTCTTC | CASSYMGAGYNEQFF
TRBJ1-2 | TRBV30 | TRBD1 | - | TGTGCGCAAGCAGGGGGCGCCCATGGCTACACCTTC | CAQAGGAHGYTF
TRBJ1-2 | TRBV19 | - | - | TGTGCCAGTAGAAGCTTCAGCGGGGGCCCCTATGGCTACACCTTC | CASRSFSGGPYGYTF
TRBJ1-3 | TRBV7-2 | - | - | TGTGCCAGCAGCCTTCGACAGGTTGGAAACACCATATATTTT | CASSLRQVGNTIYF
TRBJ1-1 | TRBV6-6 | - | once | TGTGCCAGCGGCCGGCCGGAGCAAAACACTGAAGCTTTCTTT | CASGRPEQNTEAFF
TRBJ2-5 | TRBV5-5 | TRBD2 | - | TGTGCCAGCAGCTTCCGGGGAGCGGGGGGGAAAGAGACCCAGTACTTC | CASSFRGAGGKETQYF
TRBJ1-2 | TRBV13 | TRBD1 | - | TGTGCCAGCCGAACAGGGGCGAACTATGGCTACACCTTC | CASRTGANYGYTF
TRBJ2-2 | TRBV19 | TRBD1 | once | TGTGCCAGTAGTAGCCCGGGACAGCTCTCGAGCCCCGGGGAGCTGTTTTTT | CASSSPGQLSSPGELFF